The T cell receptor beta chain described here comes from a study of CD8 T cells in Susac syndrome. Random-hexamer reverse transcription was applied to roughly 0.5 to 1 ug RNA. TCRdb reprocessed the immunoSEQ multiplex PCR reads with MiXCR, giving one entry per CDR3 protein. This sample has about 240,000 distinct CDR3 sequences, with 90% to 97% found just once. Germline CDR1 LNHNV, CDR2 YYDKDF (reference sequence). Deletions cut 4 bases from V and 5 bases from J, with 17 bases between. The CDR3 covers 15 residues. The specimen sequenced was CD4+ T cells from PBMCs. The TCR originated in a human donor with Susac syndrome. V and J are TRBV15 and TRBJ1-1; possible D gene TRBD1, 6 bases. The CDR3 DNA is TGTGCCACCAGCAAAGGGGGAGTGGCGGCGACTGAAGCTTTCTTT. Translation: CATSKGGVAATEAFF.